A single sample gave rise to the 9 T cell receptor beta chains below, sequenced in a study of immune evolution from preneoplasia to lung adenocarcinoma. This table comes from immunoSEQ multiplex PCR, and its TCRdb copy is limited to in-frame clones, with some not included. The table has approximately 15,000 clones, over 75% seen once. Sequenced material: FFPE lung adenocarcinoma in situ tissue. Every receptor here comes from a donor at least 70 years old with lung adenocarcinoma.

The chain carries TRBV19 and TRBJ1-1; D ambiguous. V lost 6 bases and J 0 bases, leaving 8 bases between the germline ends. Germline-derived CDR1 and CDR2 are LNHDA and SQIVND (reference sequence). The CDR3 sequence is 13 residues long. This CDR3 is CASSVSMNTEAFF. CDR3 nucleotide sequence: TGTGCCAGTAGCGTCTCTATGAACACTGAAGCTTTCTTT.

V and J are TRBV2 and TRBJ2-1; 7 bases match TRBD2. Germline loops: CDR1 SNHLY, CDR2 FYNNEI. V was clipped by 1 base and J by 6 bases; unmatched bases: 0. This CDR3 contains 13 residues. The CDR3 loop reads CASSEGTSNEQFF. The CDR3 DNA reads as TGTGCCAGCAGTGAAGGGACTAGCAATGAGCAGTTCTTC.

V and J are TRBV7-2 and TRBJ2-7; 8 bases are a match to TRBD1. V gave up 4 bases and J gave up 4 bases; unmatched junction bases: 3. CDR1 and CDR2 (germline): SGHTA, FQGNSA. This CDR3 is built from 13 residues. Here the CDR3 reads CASSSRTGYEQYF. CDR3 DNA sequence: TGTGCCAGCAGCTCCCGGACAGGGTACGAGCAGTACTTC.

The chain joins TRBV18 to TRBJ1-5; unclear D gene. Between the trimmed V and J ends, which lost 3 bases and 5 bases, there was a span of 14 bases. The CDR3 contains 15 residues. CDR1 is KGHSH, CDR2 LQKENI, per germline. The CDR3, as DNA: TGTGCCAGCTCACCGAGAGGGTCTCGTGATCAGCCCCAGCATTTT. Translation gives CASSPRGSRDQPQHF.

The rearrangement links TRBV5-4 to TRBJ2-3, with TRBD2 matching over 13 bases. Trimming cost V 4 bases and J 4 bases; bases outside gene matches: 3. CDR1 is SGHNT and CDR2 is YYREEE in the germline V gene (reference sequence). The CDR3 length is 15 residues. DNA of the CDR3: TGTGCCAGCAGCCCCGGACTAGCGGGAGCAGATACGCAGTATTTT. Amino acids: CASSPGLAGADTQYF.

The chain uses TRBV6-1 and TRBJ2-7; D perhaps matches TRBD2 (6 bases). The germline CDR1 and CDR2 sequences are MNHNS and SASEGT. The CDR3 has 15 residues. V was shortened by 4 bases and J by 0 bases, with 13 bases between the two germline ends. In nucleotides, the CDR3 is TGTGCCAGCAGTGGGGATCGACTAGGCTCCTACGAGCAGTACTTC. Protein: CASSGDRLGSYEQYF.

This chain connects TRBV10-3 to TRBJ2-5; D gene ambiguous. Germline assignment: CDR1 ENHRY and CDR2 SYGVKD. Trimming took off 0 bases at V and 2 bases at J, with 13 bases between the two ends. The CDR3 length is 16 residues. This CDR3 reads CAISESFAVKQETQYF. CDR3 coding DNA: TGTGCCATCAGTGAGTCGTTCGCGGTTAAACAAGAGACCCAGTACTTC.

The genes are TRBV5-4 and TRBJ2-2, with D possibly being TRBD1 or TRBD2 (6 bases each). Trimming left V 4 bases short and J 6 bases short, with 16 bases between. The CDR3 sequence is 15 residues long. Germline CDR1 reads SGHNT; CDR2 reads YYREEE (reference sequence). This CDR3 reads CASSTGATGAGELFF. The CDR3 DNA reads TGTGCCAGCAGCACGGGGGCTACAGGAGCCGGGGAGCTGTTTTTT.

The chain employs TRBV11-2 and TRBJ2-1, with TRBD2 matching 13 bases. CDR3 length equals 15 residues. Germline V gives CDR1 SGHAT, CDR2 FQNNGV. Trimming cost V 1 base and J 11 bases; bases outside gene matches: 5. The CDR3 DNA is TGTGCCAGCAGCTTAGGGCGGACTAGCGGGAGCCAGCAGTTCTTC. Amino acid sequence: CASSLGRTSGSQQFF.